The source of this TCR beta chain is a study of cytomegalovirus exposure and HLA in healthy donors. Findings and limits, study-wide: The study designated 164 TCR beta chains cytomegalovirus-associated.

The PCR employed 60 Vbeta primers together with 13 Jbeta primers. Here immunoSEQ multiplex PCR was the method, and the copy in TCRdb shows in-frame clones only, minus some. Of approximately 110,000 clones listed, 70% to 85% are singletons. On this clone: What it recognizes is unknown.

All the people who gave samples were healthy bone marrow donors. Per the germline V gene, CDR1 is SGHVS and CDR2 is FNYEAQ. The CDR3 length is 18 residues. V gave up 0 bases and J gave up 3 bases; unmatched junction bases: 7. This receptor was obtained from a woman aged 40-49 years in good health and CMV-seropositive. The chain recombines TRBV7-6 with TRBJ2-1, with 11 bases fitting TRBD2. Sequencing used PBMCs. The CDR3 sequence: CASSLARLAGGLYNEQFF. CDR3 bases: TGTGCCAGCAGCTTAGCCCGTCTAGCGGGGGGCCTCTACAATGAGCAGTTCTTC. Drawing the rest from reference TRBV7-6 and TRBJ2-1, the complete variable domain is GAGVSQSPRYKVTKRGQDVALRCDPISGHVSLYWYRQALGQGPEFLTYFNYEAQQDKSGLPNDRFSAERPEGSISTLTIQRTEQRDSAMYRCASSLARLAGGLYNEQFFGPGTRLTVL.